This entry lists 11 T cell receptor beta chains sequenced from one sample in a study of shared clonotypes between healthy human individuals (TCRdb year 2020). The library came from the immunoSEQ multiplex PCR assay. The clones in this table, taken by TCRdb from immuneACCESS, are in-frame only. Not every clone is retained; where verified, under half of the shortfall comes from an unresolved V gene, and the cause of the rest is unknown. The sample records roughly 2.2 million clones, approximately 93% of which are singletons. Of the sample, 0.39% falls within the top ten clones. The specimen sequenced was naive CD4+ T cells from PBMCs. The sample's cell subset or site label, decoded: CD45RA+ positively selected. The receptors here all came from a man aged 18 to 30 in good health. Some clones in this sample may be carry-over from other donors' samples.

The rearrangement joins TRBV6-1 to TRBJ1-1, with D possibly matching TRBD1 (5 bases). The V end was cut by 3 bases, the J end by 0 bases, with 11 bases between. This CDR3 is 15 amino acids long. Germline V gives CDR1 MNHNS, CDR2 SASEGT. Here the CDR3 reads CASSDAGTVNTEAFF. CDR3 sequence (DNA): TGTGCCAGCAGTGATGCCGGGACGGTGAACACTGAAGCTTTCTTT.

The rearrangement uses TRBV5-5 and TRBJ1-1; D is undetermined. Germline V gene data show CDR1 as SGHKS and CDR2 as YYEKEE (reference sequence). V shed 6 bases and J shed 5 bases, with 14 bases lying between them. The CDR3 sequence is 13 residues long. The CDR3 nucleotides are TGTGCCAGCACCATAATAGGGAAGACTGAAGCTTTCTTT. Translating gives CASTIIGKTEAFF.

The V call is TRBV25-1, the J call TRBJ2-5; TRBD2 aligns across 7 bases. Unmatched junction bases numbered 8, after V lost 2 bases and J lost 2 bases. The V gene's germline CDR1 is MGHDK and CDR2 SYGVNS. This CDR3 spans 16 amino acids. CDR3 coding DNA: TGTGCCAGCAGTGAAAGGAGTAGCGGGCGTCAAGAGACCCAGTACTTC. This sequence encodes CASSERSSGRQETQYF.

This chain connects TRBV7-3 to TRBJ1-2; 7 bases align to TRBD1. Losses at the gene ends were 5 bases for V and 7 bases for J; bases not matched to a gene: 7. The CDR3 is 13 residues long. Germline V gene sequence: CDR1 SGHTA, CDR2 FQGTGA. Here the CDR3 DNA reads TGTGCCAGCAGCCTGCCAGGGGGACTTGGCTACACCTTC. It specifies CASSLPGGLGYTF.

The chain employs TRBV6-5 and TRBJ2-7; a possible D gene is TRBD2 (6 bases). The CDR3 runs to 14 residues. The V end was cut by 0 bases, the J end by 2 bases, with 8 bases between. CDR1 MNHEY and CDR2 SVGAGI come from the germline V gene. CDR3 sequence: CASSYSGEAYEQYF. In DNA form, the CDR3 reads TGTGCCAGCAGTTACTCGGGGGAGGCCTACGAGCAGTACTTC.

This rearrangement joins TRBV5-1 to TRBJ2-3; D may be TRBD2 (5 bases). The germline V gene has CDR1 SGHRS and CDR2 YFSETQ. Deletions cut 4 bases from V and 3 bases from J, with 15 bases between. The CDR3 loop spans 15 amino acids. The CDR3 reads CASSPSGGPTDTQYF. The CDR3 DNA sequence: TGCGCCAGCAGCCCCTCGGGCGGGCCGACAGATACGCAGTATTTT.

A word on this clone: The same CDR3 arises from other DNA sequences in this sample as well. The rearrangement joins TRBV18 to TRBJ2-7; D is possibly TRBD1 (5 bases). Germline V gene sequence: CDR1 KGHSH, CDR2 LQKENI. The ends were cut back, 2 bases at V and 3 bases at J, with 11 bases in the middle. This CDR3 is 14 amino acids long. CDR3 nucleotide sequence: TGTGCCAGCTCACCAGGCACAGGAGTCTACGAGCAGTACTTC. Protein sequence: CASSPGTGVYEQYF.

This clone was picked up one time. V is TRBV7-2 and J is TRBJ2-1, with 14 positions matching TRBD2. V was clipped by 4 bases and J by 9 bases; unmatched bases: 5. Germline V gene sequence: CDR1 SGHTA, CDR2 FQGNSA. This CDR3 has 15 amino acids. The CDR3 DNA is TGTGCCAGCAGCTCTAGACTAGCGGGAGGGGGTGAGCAGTTCTTC. As protein: CASSSRLAGGGEQFF.

The chain employs TRBV20-1 and TRBJ2-5; D ambiguous. V lost 5 bases to trimming and J lost 8 bases, with 12 bases between them. The V gene's germline CDR1 is DFQATT and CDR2 SNEGSKA (reference sequence). There are 11 residues in the CDR3. In DNA form, the CDR3 reads TGCAGTGCTCCCAAGGTAGCCACCCAGTACTTC. As protein: CSAPKVATQYF.

The chain combines TRBV2 with TRBJ2-7; D is perhaps TRBD1 (5 bases). V dropped 3 bases and J dropped 4 bases, with 13 bases sitting between them. The length of the CDR3 is 14 residues. Germline CDR1 SNHLY, CDR2 FYNNEI. CDR3 nucleotides: TGTGCCAGCAGTGATCAGGGTGGGGCGTACGAGCAGTACTTC. Translation: CASSDQGGAYEQYF.

Comment on this clone: This sample includes further DNA sequences coding for the same CDR3. The chain uses TRBV7-9 and TRBJ2-5; D may be TRBD2 (6 bases). The CDR3 extends over 12 amino acids. Trimming shortened V by 6 bases and J by 5 bases, and 10 bases separated the two germline ends. CDR1 is SEHNR, CDR2 FQNEAQ, per germline (reference sequence). The CDR3 loop is CASSSAGETQYF. CDR3 bases: TGTGCCAGCAGTTCCGCGGGGGAGACCCAGTACTTC.